Below are 23 T cell receptor beta chains sequenced from a single sample in a study of STAT5B mutations in CD4+ large granular lymphocyte leukemia. TCRdb's table, derived via immunoSEQ multiplex PCR, lists solely in-frame clones and lacks some. The sample has fewer than 35,000 clones; under 80% are singletons. The specimen sequenced was CD4+ T cells from blood buffy coats. Every receptor here comes from a human donor in good health.

The chain carries TRBV5-5 and TRBJ2-1, with TRBD2 matching 14 bases. With V trimmed by 4 bases and J by 2 bases, 5 bases remained unmatched. In germline, CDR1 is SGHKS, CDR2 YYEKEE (reference sequence). This CDR3 spans 17 amino acids. CDR3 in DNA: TGTGCCAGCAGCAAGGGACTAGCGGGAGTTGCCTACAATGAGCAGTTCTTC. Amino acid sequence: CASSKGLAGVAYNEQFF.

The V gene is TRBV7-2, the J gene TRBJ2-1, with D perhaps matching TRBD1 or TRBD2 (5 bases each). V lost 5 bases to trimming and J lost 9 bases, with 20 bases between them. From germline, CDR1 is SGHTA and CDR2 FQGNSA. The CDR3 consists of 15 residues. CDR3 amino acids: CASSLGRDPRREQFF. The CDR3 nucleotides are TGTGCCAGCAGCCTTGGTAGGGACCCGCGACGTGAGCAGTTCTTC.

By its share, this clone is medium-sized. This chain connects TRBV4-3 to TRBJ2-5; 9 bases align to TRBD2. Per the germline V gene, CDR1 is LGHNA and CDR2 is YSLEER. The CDR3 spans 17 residues. Unmatched junction bases numbered 10, after V lost 0 bases and J lost 5 bases. The chain's CDR3 is CASSQDLAAGGEETQYF. In DNA form, the CDR3 reads TGCGCCAGCAGCCAAGATCTGGCAGCGGGAGGTGAGGAGACCCAGTACTTC.

This clone was counted a few times. V and J are TRBV9 and TRBJ2-6; TRBD1 might be the D (5 bases). Germline V gene lookup returns CDR1 SGDLS and CDR2 YYNGEE. Trimming pared 4 bases from V and 4 bases from J, leaving 12 bases between. This CDR3 spans 15 amino acids. In DNA, the CDR3 is TGTGCCAGCAGCCCCTCATCAGGGGGGGCCAACGTCCTGACTTTC. Protein: CASSPSSGGANVLTF.

The chain recombines TRBV7-2 with TRBJ2-5; the D gene could be TRBD1 or TRBD2 (5 bases each). V was trimmed by 5 bases and J by 5 bases, leaving 18 bases between them. Germline V CDR1 and CDR2: SGHTA, FQGNSA. CDR3 length: 15 residues. CDR3 sequence (DNA): TGTGCCAGCAGCGCAGGGAGTGGGGGTTTCGAGACCCAGTACTTC. Residues: CASSAGSGGFETQYF.

The chain recombines TRBV7-2 with TRBJ1-2; the match to TRBD1 covers 8 bases. The germline V gene has CDR1 SGHTA and CDR2 FQGNSA. CDR3 length: 16 residues. With V trimmed by 5 bases and J by 4 bases, 12 bases remained unmatched. The DNA for the CDR3 is TGTGCCAGCAGCCCCGCCCGGACAGGGACGGGCTATGGCTACACCTTC. Translating gives CASSPARTGTGYGYTF.

This chain links TRBV18 with TRBJ2-3, with D unresolved. The length of the CDR3 is 15 residues. Trimming removed 1 base from V and 2 bases from J, with 10 bases in between. Germline loops: CDR1 KGHSH, CDR2 LQKENI. The CDR3 sequence: CASSPQGSSTDTQYF. Here the CDR3 DNA reads TGTGCCAGCTCACCACAGGGTTCATCCACAGATACGCAGTATTTT. The full variable domain, its missing parts supplied by reference TRBV18 and TRBJ2-3, is NAGVMQNPRHLVRRRGQEARLRCSPMKGHSHVYWYRQLPEEGLKFMVYLQKENIIDESGMPKERFSAEFPKEGPSILRIQQVVRGDSAAYFCASSPQGSSTDTQYFGPGTRLTVL.

The J gene is TRBJ2-3, the V gene TRBV11-3, with 8 bases that match TRBD2. After removal of 1 base from V and 2 bases from J, the junction contained 5 bases not matched to a gene. Germline CDR1 is SGHNT and CDR2 is YENEEA. The CDR3 covers 16 residues. As DNA, the CDR3 is TGTGCCAGCAGCTTAGGGGGCGGGAGGCCCACAGATACGCAGTATTTT. Protein: CASSLGGGRPTDTQYF. Filled out from reference TRBV11-3 and TRBJ2-3, the complete variable domain reads EAGVVQSPRYKIIEKKQPVAFWCNPISGHNTLYWYLQNLGQGPELLIRYENEEAVDDSQLPKDRFSAERLKGVDSTLKIQPAELGDSAVYLCASSLGGGRPTDTQYFGPGTRLTVL.

The J gene is TRBJ1-3, the V gene TRBV30; a possible D gene is TRBD1 (5 bases). The CDR3 loop spans 14 amino acids. Germline V gene lookup returns CDR1 GTSNPN and CDR2 SVGIG (reference sequence). Trimming took 5 bases from V and 2 from J, leaving 13 bases between them. Here the CDR3 reads CAWEGKRAGNTIYF. Here the CDR3 DNA reads TGTGCCTGGGAGGGGAAGAGGGCTGGAAACACCATATATTTT.

This rearrangement joins TRBV27 to TRBJ2-7, with 7 bases matching TRBD1. From germline, CDR1 is MNHEY and CDR2 SMNVEV (reference sequence). There are 13 residues in the CDR3. Unmatched junction bases numbered 5, after V lost 2 bases and J lost 7 bases. CDR3 sequence reads: CASSLKTGFEQYF. For the CDR3, the DNA is TGTGCCAGCAGTTTAAAGACAGGGTTTGAGCAGTACTTC.

The CDR3 protein is CAWSKTSGRLPDTQYF. The CDR3 coding sequence is TGTGCCTGGAGTAAGACTAGCGGGAGACTTCCAGATACGCAGTATTTT. The J gene is TRBJ2-3, the V gene TRBV30; 12 nucleotides align to TRBD2. Trimming took 2 bases from V and 4 from J; bases not matched to a gene: 7. The germline V gene encodes CDR1 GTSNPN and CDR2 SVGIG (reference sequence). The CDR3 sequence is 16 residues long.

The chain employs TRBV11-2 and TRBJ2-5; 9 bases align to TRBD1. CDR1 and CDR2 (germline): SGHAT, FQNNGV. The J segment lost 7 bases and the V segment lost 5 bases, leaving 11 bases of the junction unmatched. The CDR3 has 15 residues. DNA for the CDR3: TGTGCCAGCAGCCCACAGGGGGCGTTCGTAGGGACCCAGTACTTC. Its protein is CASSPQGAFVGTQYF. The full variable domain, in which reference TRBV11-2 and TRBJ2-5 provide the parts outside the CDR3, is EAGVAQSPRYKIIEKRQSVAFWCNPISGHATLYWYQQILGQGPKLLIQFQNNGVVDDSQLPKDRFSAERLKGVDSTLKIQPAKLEDSAVYLCASSPQGAFVGTQYFGPGTRLLVL.

This clone appeared once. This chain connects TRBV9 to TRBJ2-1; 13 bases fit TRBD2. The J segment lost 0 bases and the V segment lost 3 bases, leaving 9 bases of the junction unmatched. CDR1 and CDR2 (germline): SGDLS, YYNGEE. This CDR3 has 19 residues. CDR3 protein: CASSEGLAGPGSSYNEQFF. The CDR3 nucleotides are TGTGCCAGCAGCGAGGGACTAGCGGGACCTGGGAGCTCCTACAATGAGCAGTTCTTC.

The chain uses TRBV5-1 and TRBJ2-5, with a weak D call TRBD1 (6 bases). The CDR3 is made up of 14 amino acids. CDR1 SGHRS and CDR2 YFSETQ come from the germline V gene. Trimming stripped 0 bases from V and 5 bases from J, with 11 bases between. DNA for the CDR3: TGCGCCAGCAGCTTGGCGGGACAAGGGGAGACCCAGTACTTC. It yields the protein CASSLAGQGETQYF.

This chain links TRBV5-1 with TRBJ1-1, with 11 nucleotides matching TRBD1. With 3 bases clipped from V and 7 bases from J, the junction kept 5 bases outside the gene matches. The CDR3 has 14 residues. Germline CDR1 and CDR2: SGHRS and YFSETQ. In DNA form, the CDR3 reads TGCGCCAGCAGCTGGACAGGGGGCGCGGGTGAAGCTTTCTTT. This translates into CASSWTGGAGEAFF.

V and J are TRBV10-3 and TRBJ1-4; TRBD1 aligns across 7 bases. Germline CDR1 is ENHRY and CDR2 is SYGVKD. Trimming at V came to 11 bases and at J to 2 bases, leaving 17 bases not matched to a gene. The CDR3 extends over 17 amino acids. The DNA of the CDR3 is TGTGCCTCCCAGGGGGGTCGCGGGACGCACACTAATGAAAAACTGTTTTTT. Residues: CASQGGRGTHTNEKLFF.

This clone has more than one count but fewer than ten. The rearrangement joins TRBV9 to TRBJ1-4; D is perhaps TRBD1 (6 bases). The ends were cut back, 4 bases at V and 2 bases at J, with 12 bases in the middle. This CDR3 is 15 amino acids long. Germline V gene sequence: CDR1 SGDLS, CDR2 YYNGEE. CDR3 nucleotides: TGTGCCAGCAGCATGACCCAGGGGACTAATGAAAAACTGTTTTTT. It yields the protein CASSMTQGTNEKLFF.

The J gene is TRBJ1-4, the V gene TRBV28; D possibly corresponds to TRBD1 (5 bases). This CDR3 contains 15 residues. CDR1 and CDR2 (germline): MDHEN, SYDVKM. The germline V and J ends were trimmed by 5 bases and 6 bases, with 16 bases remaining between them. The CDR3, as DNA: TGTGCCAGCAGTGCGGGGGGAGCCGGGGATGAAAAACTGTTTTTT. Amino acids: CASSAGGAGDEKLFF.

The V call is TRBV7-6, the J call TRBJ2-5; possibly TRBD2 for D (6 bases). The CDR3 length is 14 residues. CDR1 is SGHVS and CDR2 is FNYEAQ in the germline V gene. V gave up 4 bases and J gave up 2 bases, with 11 bases separating them. CDR3 sequence: CASSYRGRQETQYF. CDR3 DNA sequence: TGTGCCAGCAGCTACCGGGGGAGACAAGAGACCCAGTACTTC.

This chain uses TRBV19 with TRBJ2-3; 9 bases align to TRBD1. Per the germline V gene, CDR1 is LNHDA and CDR2 is SQIVND (reference sequence). V was clipped by 1 base and J by 2 bases; unmatched bases: 10. This CDR3 contains 18 residues. Written as DNA, the CDR3 is TGTGCCAGTAGTATAGGGACCCCCGGGACAGGGCCCACAGATACGCAGTATTTT. Encoded protein: CASSIGTPGTGPTDTQYF.

Remarks on this clone: Other DNA sequences in the sample encode the same CDR3. The gene calls are TRBV18 and TRBJ1-5; no clear D gene. CDR1 and CDR2 from the germline V gene are KGHSH and LQKENI. The CDR3 is made up of 15 amino acids. The V and J ends lost 1 base and 3 bases respectively, with 10 bases between them. The CDR3 coding sequence is TGTGCCAGCTCACCACGACAAACCGACAATCAGCCCCAGCATTTT. Translating it yields CASSPRQTDNQPQHF.

The chain joins TRBV20-1 to TRBJ2-7; the match to TRBD2 covers 7 bases. From germline, CDR1 is DFQATT and CDR2 SNEGSKA (reference sequence). V lost 8 bases to trimming and J lost 4 bases; unmatched junction nucleotides: 5. The CDR3 totals 11 residues. This CDR3 is CSRDYRYEQYF. The CDR3 DNA follows: TGCAGTCGGGACTATCGATACGAGCAGTACTTC.

The sample holds one count of this clone. The DNA of the CDR3 is TGTGCCAGCAGTTATGGCGGGAACGCCAATGAGCAGTTCTTC. It codes for CASSYGGNANEQFF. The chain is built from TRBV6-5 and TRBJ2-1; D may be TRBD2 (6 bases). The CDR3 extends over 14 amino acids. V was clipped by 3 bases and J by 6 bases, with 12 bases between them. Germline-derived CDR1 and CDR2 are MNHEY and SVGAGI.